The 10 T cell receptor beta chains below come from one sample, sequenced in a study of cytomegalovirus exposure and HLA in healthy donors. PCR employed 60 Vbeta and 13 Jbeta primers. Here immunoSEQ multiplex PCR was the method, and the copy in TCRdb shows in-frame clones only, minus some. Of fewer than 200,000 clones in the sample, 81% were seen once. The specimen was PBMCs. These receptors originate from a woman aged 25 to 39 in good health and CMV-seronegative.

The chain employs TRBV19 and TRBJ1-6, with TRBD1 identical over 11 bases. Germline values: CDR1 LNHDA, CDR2 SQIVND (reference sequence). V dropped 10 bases and J dropped 6; count of bases not matched to a gene: 5. The CDR3 is 14 residues long. For the CDR3, the DNA is TGTGCCACCGGACAGGGGGCAGGTAATTCACCCCTCCACTTT. Translated, it gives CATGQGAGNSPLHF.

This clone has a handful of counts. The sample carries other DNA sequences with the same CDR3. The V and J genes are TRBV9 and TRBJ1-4; a possible D gene is TRBD1 (5 bases). The CDR3 sequence is 14 residues long. The germline V gene has CDR1 SGDLS and CDR2 YYNGEE. The germline V and J ends were trimmed by 3 bases and 5 bases, with 11 bases remaining between them. CDR3 DNA: TGTGCCAGCAGCGAGACAGTAATAAATGAAAAACTGTTTTTT. This translates into CASSETVINEKLFF.

The genes are TRBV6-5 and TRBJ2-3; 9 bases fit TRBD2. Germline loops: CDR1 MNHEY, CDR2 SVGAGI. V lost 2 bases to trimming and J lost 4 bases; unmatched junction nucleotides: 4. This CDR3 has 15 residues. CDR3 sequence (DNA): TGTGCCAGCAGTTACGGGGCGGGAGGGTCAGATACGCAGTATTTT. Translation gives CASSYGAGGSDTQYF.

This clone was observed a few times. This chain links TRBV9 with TRBJ1-1; possibly TRBD1 for D (5 bases). The CDR3 is made up of 19 amino acids. Trimming removed 2 bases from V and 1 base from J, with 24 bases in between. Germline CDR1 SGDLS, CDR2 YYNGEE. The CDR3: CASSVLPGDGGSENTEAFF. The CDR3 DNA sequence: TGTGCCAGCAGCGTTCTTCCCGGGGACGGGGGTTCGGAGAACACTGAAGCTTTCTTT.

V is TRBV5-6 and J is TRBJ1-4; D not resolved. The germline gives CDR1 SGHDT, CDR2 YYEEEE. The CDR3 spans 16 residues. Between the trimmed V and J ends, which lost 0 bases and 7 bases, there was a span of 16 bases. The CDR3: CASSLEQPGVVEKLFF. The CDR3 bases are TGTGCCAGCAGCTTGGAACAGCCCGGTGTTGTTGAAAAACTGTTTTTT.

V and J are TRBV5-6 and TRBJ2-3; D may be TRBD1 (5 bases). The CDR3 is made up of 13 amino acids. The V end was cut by 1 base, the J end by 6 bases, with 9 bases between. The germline gives CDR1 SGHDT, CDR2 YYEEEE. The CDR3, as DNA: TGTGCCAGCAGCTTGACAGGAGTGGATACGCAGTATTTT. Its translation: CASSLTGVDTQYF.

The genes are TRBV6-4 and TRBJ2-7; 9 bases align to TRBD2. The CDR3 is 14 amino acids. J gave up 4 bases and V 4 bases, and 5 bases lay outside the gene matches. CDR1 is MRHNA and CDR2 is SNTAGT in the germline V gene. CDR3 sequence: CASSVELAGYEQYF. DNA for the CDR3: TGTGCCAGCAGTGTCGAGCTAGCGGGGTACGAGCAGTACTTC.

The J gene is TRBJ2-1, the V gene TRBV7-3; 8 nucleotides align to TRBD2. J gave up 4 bases and V 1 base, and 3 bases lay outside the gene matches. Germline loops: CDR1 SGHTA, CDR2 FQGTGA. The CDR3 has 15 residues. The CDR3 reads CASSLSSGIYNEQFF. The DNA of the CDR3 is TGTGCCAGCAGCTTAAGTAGCGGGATATACAATGAGCAGTTCTTC.

V is TRBV5-1 and J is TRBJ2-5, with TRBD2 as a possible D gene (5 bases). In germline, CDR1 is SGHRS, CDR2 YFSETQ. The CDR3 loop spans 13 amino acids. V was trimmed by 4 bases and J by 5 bases, leaving 12 bases between them. CDR3 in amino acids: CASSQDLVETQYF. In DNA form, the CDR3 reads TGCGCCAGCAGCCAGGACTTGGTGGAGACCCAGTACTTC.

J is TRBJ1-5 and V is TRBV5-5; D remains unclear. The CDR3 is 15 residues long. Germline assignment: CDR1 SGHKS and CDR2 YYEKEE (reference sequence). The V and J ends lost 0 bases and 0 bases respectively, with 7 bases between them. The chain's CDR3 is CASSLDAGSNQPQHF. In DNA, the CDR3 is TGTGCCAGCAGCTTGGATGCGGGTAGCAATCAGCCCCAGCATTTT.